Shown below are 10 T cell receptor beta chains from a single sample sequenced in a study of T-cell reconstitution after alpha-beta-depleted transplantation in children. TCRbeta library construction was performed incorporating unique molecular identifiers. In TCRdb, the PCR reads were re-called with MiXCR into one record per CDR3 protein. Of fewer than 550,000 distinct CDR3 sequences in the sample, over 9.5% are singletons; the top ten hold 2% to 2.5%. Here the sequenced sample was PBMCs, taken before TCRalphabeta/CD19-depleted stem cell transplant. These receptors came from a child aged 2-9 years with inherited bone marrow failure, due to receive a stem cell transplant.

V and J are TRBV7-2 and TRBJ2-7, with D possibly TRBD2 on 7 matching bases. Trimming took off 7 bases at V and 4 bases at J, with 17 bases between the two ends. The germline V gene has CDR1 SGHTA and CDR2 FQGNSA. The CDR3 runs 14 residues. The DNA for the CDR3 is TGTGCCAGCACGGGGGCCGGGGGGTCGTACGAGCAGTACTTC. Its translation: CASTGAGGSYEQYF.

This clonotype was seen a few times. The V gene is TRBV6-5, the J gene TRBJ1-2; D is possibly TRBD1 (5 bases). The CDR3 loop spans 16 amino acids. V was trimmed by 0 bases and J by 2 bases, leaving 13 bases between them. Germline loops: CDR1 MNHEY, CDR2 SVGAGI. As DNA, the CDR3 is TGTGCCAGCAGTTACTCGGGGGAGTTTATCAACTATGGCTACACCTTC. It is translated as CASSYSGEFINYGYTF.

This clonotype came up many times. V is TRBV5-1 and J is TRBJ2-5, with 14 bases that match TRBD2. This CDR3 has 17 amino acids. The germline gives CDR1 SGHRS, CDR2 YFSETQ. V gave up 2 bases and J gave up 0 bases; unmatched junction bases: 3. CDR3 bases: TGCGCCAGCAGCTTTGGACTAGCGGGAGGAAACCAAGAGACCCAGTACTTC. Translation: CASSFGLAGGNQETQYF.

This clonotype was observed a few times. Written as DNA, the CDR3 is TGCAGTGCTAGGGGTTTCAGCTCCCCCAATCTCCCAAACACCGGGGAGCTGTTTTTT. Encoded protein: CSARGFSSPNLPNTGELFF. The genes are TRBV20-1 and TRBJ2-2; unclear D gene. Trimming left V 3 bases short and J 2 bases short, with 25 bases between. The CDR3 runs 19 residues. Germline V lookup: CDR1 DFQATT, CDR2 SNEGSKA (reference sequence).

This clonotype was seen ten or more times. V usage is TRBV5-1 and J usage is TRBJ2-3; 7 bases are a match to TRBD2. V gave up 2 bases and J gave up 0 bases; unmatched junction bases: 9. The CDR3 length is 17 residues. CDR1 is SGHRS, CDR2 YFSETQ, per germline. As DNA, the CDR3 is TGCGCCAGCAGCTTCTACCCTAGCGGAGGGAGCACAGATACGCAGTATTTT. It yields the protein CASSFYPSGGSTDTQYF.

This clonotype was counted a few times. V is TRBV20-1 and J is TRBJ2-2, with TRBD2 identical over 8 bases. Germline V gene sequence: CDR1 DFQATT, CDR2 SNEGSKA (reference sequence). The CDR3 is 14 residues long. The V and J ends lost 5 bases and 4 bases, in that order; junction bases with no gene match: 6. CDR3 in DNA: TGCAGTGCTCTCTCCGGGGGGGGCACCGGGGAGCTGTTTTTT. Encoded protein: CSALSGGGTGELFF.

This sequence joins TRBV5-4 and TRBJ2-2; D not resolved. This CDR3 has 14 residues. V dropped 0 bases and J dropped 6 bases, with 9 bases sitting between them. Germline CDR1 SGHNT, CDR2 YYREEE (reference sequence). In DNA, the CDR3 is TGTGCCAGCAGCTTGGACCAAGTCGCCGGGGAGCTGTTTTTT. Encoded protein: CASSLDQVAGELFF.

In its sample, this clonotype was seen many times. The chain has TRBV4-2 and TRBJ2-3, with TRBD2 as a possible D gene (5 bases). This CDR3 spans 16 amino acids. Germline lookup yields CDR1 LGHNA and CDR2 YNFKEQ. The V and J ends lost 3 bases and 0 bases respectively, with 13 bases between them. CDR3 sequence reads: CASSQGTRTSTDTQYF. In nucleotides, the CDR3 is TGTGCCAGCAGCCAGGGAACGCGGACTAGCACAGATACGCAGTATTTT.

This clonotype occurred many times. The V and J genes are TRBV12-3 or TRBV12-4 and TRBJ1-1; no definite D call. This CDR3 has 12 amino acids. V was shortened by 7 bases and J by 3 bases, with 9 bases between the two germline ends. CDR3 sequence (DNA): TGTGCCAGCACCCCGGACTACACTGAAGCTTTCTTT. Amino acids: CASTPDYTEAFF.

This clonotype was counted many times. V is TRBV4-1 and J is TRBJ2-1; 7 positions match TRBD2. This CDR3 is built from 18 residues. V lost 5 bases and J lost 0; bases outside the gene matches: 13. Germline V gives CDR1 MGHRA, CDR2 YSYEKL. CDR3 sequence reads: CASSSRVSGTLSYNEQFF. The CDR3 DNA is TGCGCCAGCAGCTCAAGGGTAAGCGGGACGCTCTCCTACAATGAGCAGTTCTTC.